Below, 18 T cell receptor beta chains from the same sample are listed, as sequenced in a study of chronic HIV infection and antiretroviral therapy. Each CDR3 protein is one row after TCRdb ran MiXCR on the 5' RACE reads. The data contain just over 30,000 distinct CDR3 sequences, about 9.6% of them seen just once; the ten biggest clones take up about 2.4%. Input material: peripheral blood. These receptors originate from an adult who had HIV and had not received antiretroviral therapy, or was an uninfected healthy control (not recorded which).

The sample holds many counts of this clonotype. The rearrangement links TRBV14 to TRBJ2-1, with 9 bases matching TRBD2. The CDR3 is 15 amino acids. The germline V gene has CDR1 SGHDN and CDR2 FVKESK. Trimming at V came to 5 bases and at J to 4 bases, leaving 6 bases not matched to a gene. CDR3 nucleotide sequence: TGTGCCAGCAGCGGGAGCGGGAGGTTATACAATGAGCAGTTCTTC. Translated: CASSGSGRLYNEQFF.

The chain combines TRBV10-2 with TRBJ1-2, with TRBD1 matching over 8 bases. The CDR3 loop spans 13 amino acids. The germline CDR1 and CDR2 sequences are WSHSY and SAAADI. Trimming cost V 7 bases and J 6 bases; bases outside gene matches: 7. The CDR3 protein is CASTKDREDGYTF. CDR3 coding DNA: TGCGCCAGCACAAAGGACAGGGAGGATGGCTACACCTTC.

The chain recombines TRBV20-1 with TRBJ1-2; tentative D call: TRBD1 (6 bases). The CDR3 has 17 amino acids. Germline values: CDR1 DFQATT, CDR2 SNEGSKA (reference sequence). Trimming removed 5 bases at V and 3 bases at J, with 25 bases between. CDR3 region: CSAFRWGPRPGYYGYTF. For the CDR3, the DNA is TGCAGTGCTTTTCGATGGGGGCCGCGGCCCGGGTACTATGGCTACACCTTC.

This clonotype was detected ten times or more. This chain connects TRBV5-1 to TRBJ2-7, with 7 bases identical to TRBD1. Looked up from germline, CDR1 is SGHRS and CDR2 is YFSETQ. The CDR3 has 14 amino acids. V lost 0 bases to trimming and J lost 2 bases; unmatched junction nucleotides: 2. This CDR3 is CASSLEGQTYEQYF. For the CDR3, the DNA is TGCGCCAGCAGCTTGGAGGGACAGACCTACGAGCAGTACTTC.

This clonotype was detected many times. The rearrangement uses TRBV27 and TRBJ2-7, with TRBD1 as a possible D gene (7 bases). Germline CDR1 MNHEY, CDR2 SMNVEV (reference sequence). The CDR3 sequence is 14 residues long. The germline V and J ends were trimmed by 0 bases and 6 bases, with 12 bases remaining between them. In nucleotides, the CDR3 is TGTGCCAGCAGTTTATCACCAGGGGGGCGCGAGCAGTACTTC. This codes for CASSLSPGGREQYF.

This sequence joins TRBV2 and TRBJ1-1; D perhaps matches TRBD1 (6 bases). V lost 5 bases, J lost 5 bases, and 15 bases lay in between. Germline-derived CDR1 and CDR2 are SNHLY and FYNNEI. This CDR3 region has 14 residues. The CDR3 loop reads CASSKRDTGTEAFF. CDR3 nucleotide sequence: TGTGCCAGCAGTAAGCGAGACACAGGGACTGAAGCTTTCTTT.

This sequence joins TRBV20-1 and TRBJ1-1, with 7 positions matching TRBD1. Germline trimming cut 8 bases from V and 2 bases from J; bases unmatched to any gene: 8. CDR1 is DFQATT, CDR2 SNEGSKA, per germline (reference sequence). This CDR3 region has 13 residues. DNA of the CDR3: TGCAGTCCCACGGGACAGCCCAACACTGAAGCTTTCTTT. Amino acid sequence: CSPTGQPNTEAFF.

A note on this clonotype: Compared with germline, one end of the junction differs, possibly owing to a read error. The rearrangement joins TRBV10-3 to TRBJ2-3; D call uncertain. The V gene's germline CDR1 is ENHRY and CDR2 SYGVKD. The CDR3 is 12 amino acids. The CDR3 is CAIRESSDTQYF. The DNA of the CDR3 is TGTGCCATCAGGGAGTCCTCAGATACGCAGTATTTT.

This clonotype was detected ten times or more. The V and J genes are TRBV11-2 and TRBJ2-7; D is undetermined. In germline, CDR1 is SGHAT, CDR2 FQNNGV. V was shortened by 4 bases and J by 5 bases, with 18 bases between the two germline ends. There are 15 residues in the CDR3. The CDR3 loop is CASSYIPRPEDEQYF. The DNA for the CDR3 is TGTGCCAGCAGCTATATTCCGCGACCTGAAGACGAGCAGTACTTC.

At least ten counts were recorded for this clonotype. The chain combines TRBV7-3 with TRBJ2-1; TRBD2 agrees at 7 bases. The V gene's germline CDR1 is SGHTA and CDR2 FQGTGA. Trimming at V came to 3 bases and at J to 7 bases, leaving 15 bases not matched to a gene. The CDR3 spans 17 residues. The CDR3 nucleotides are TGTGCCAGCAGCTTCCATCCTAGCGGACCCTCGAGGAATGAGCAGTTCTTC. This translates into CASSFHPSGPSRNEQFF. The full variable domain, completed using reference TRBV7-3 and TRBJ2-1, is GAGVSQTPSNKVTEKGKYVELRCDPISGHTALYWYRQSLGQGPEFLIYFQGTGAADDSGLPNDRFFAVRPEGSVSTLKIQRTERGDSAVYLCASSFHPSGPSRNEQFFGPGTRLTVL.

There are many counts of this clonotype. J is TRBJ1-6 and V is TRBV7-6, with 7 nucleotides matching TRBD1. The V gene's germline CDR1 is SGHVS and CDR2 FNYEAQ. The CDR3 is 15 amino acids. V shed 5 bases, J shed 5 bases, and the junction held 6 bases outside the gene matches. The CDR3 nucleotides read TGTGCCAGCAGCCTACGACAGGGTGATAATTCACCCCTCCACTTT. Protein sequence: CASSLRQGDNSPLHF.

The genes are TRBV2 and TRBJ2-7, with 11 bases identical to TRBD2. The germline CDR1 and CDR2 sequences are SNHLY and FYNNEI. V shed 8 bases, J shed 7 bases, and the junction held 10 bases outside the gene matches. The CDR3 is 14 amino acids. The CDR3 DNA sequence: TGTGCCAGCGTGGGGACTAGCGGAGGGTGGGAGCAGTACTTC. Translated: CASVGTSGGWEQYF.

This clonotype was counted at least ten times. CDR3 DNA: TGTGCCAGCAGTTACTCCGGGACTAGAGCGTACGAGCAGTACTTC. Encoded protein: CASSYSGTRAYEQYF. The chain employs TRBV6-5 and TRBJ2-7; 8 nucleotides agree with TRBD2. Germline assignment: CDR1 MNHEY and CDR2 SVGAGI. This CDR3 spans 15 amino acids. With 0 bases clipped from V and 4 bases from J, the junction kept 5 bases outside the gene matches.

The rearrangement uses TRBV7-9 and TRBJ1-1; 8 positions agree with TRBD1. CDR1 is SEHNR, CDR2 FQNEAQ, per germline (reference sequence). The CDR3 extends over 13 amino acids. With 5 bases clipped from V and 4 bases from J, the junction kept 3 bases outside the gene matches. The CDR3 here is CASSPTGGTEAFF. CDR3 bases: TGTGCCAGCAGCCCAACAGGGGGCACTGAAGCTTTCTTT.

This clonotype was seen at least ten times. This rearrangement joins TRBV10-3 to TRBJ2-7, with 10 nucleotides matching TRBD1. This CDR3 spans 14 amino acids. Germline trimming cut 7 bases from V and 6 bases from J; bases unmatched to any gene: 9. From germline, CDR1 is ENHRY and CDR2 SYGVKD. This CDR3 reads CAIIEGQGSSEQYF. The CDR3 DNA reads as TGTGCCATCATCGAGGGACAGGGGAGTTCCGAGCAGTACTTC.

The CDR3 spells CASSLVGQGEAFF. CDR3 DNA sequence: TGTGCCAGCAGCTTAGTAGGTCAGGGGGAAGCTTTCTTT. The chain couples TRBV7-2 to TRBJ1-1; weak D call: TRBD1 (6 bases). V was pared by 1 base and J by 8 bases, with 11 bases between. There are 13 residues in the CDR3. Germline CDR1 SGHTA, CDR2 FQGNSA.

In this sample, this clonotype turned up many times. J is TRBJ2-7 and V is TRBV7-9, with D perhaps matching TRBD1 or TRBD2 (5 bases each). The CDR3 covers 11 residues. Germline V CDR1 and CDR2: SEHNR, FQNEAQ (reference sequence). Trimming removed 1 base from V and 11 bases from J, with 9 bases in between. The CDR3 sequence: CASSLGGIEYF. CDR3 DNA: TGTGCCAGCAGCTTAGGGGGGATAGAGTACTTC.

With respect to this clonotype: A much larger clone is a single base away; this may be a read error. This chain links TRBV7-6 with TRBJ2-3; TRBD1 matches 12 bases. The length of the CDR3 is 15 residues. Germline-derived CDR1 and CDR2 are SGHVS and FNYEAQ. The CDR3 is CASSTGQGATETQYF. The CDR3 DNA reads as TGTGCCAGCAGCACGGGACAGGGGGCTACAGAGACGCAGTATTTT.